A selection of T cell receptor beta chains follows, all from one sample in a study of blood T cell repertoires in COVID-19. Sequencing used immunoSEQ multiplex PCR; TCRdb keeps in-frame clones, though not all of them. The sample includes some 400,000 clones, about 90% of them seen just once. Sequenced material: peripheral blood. The receptors originated from a man aged 18 to 29 with active or convalescent COVID-19. Both conserved end residues are part of each CDR3. D genes are given only for firm matches. For some rows the clone size is stated as once, few or many, or as a class when expanded; others skip it.

D gene,V gene,J gene,clone size,CDR3 protein,CDR3 DNA
TRBD1,TRBV9,TRBJ1-2,-,CASSVEPGGSNYGYTF,TGTGCCAGCAGCGTAGAGCCAGGGGGCAGTAACTATGGCTACACCTTC
TRBD2,TRBV27,TRBJ2-7,-,CASSLAGTSGRFSSYEQYF,TGTGCCAGCAGTTTGGCCGGGACTAGCGGGAGATTTAGCTCCTACGAGCAGTACTTC
-,TRBV4-3,TRBJ1-4,-,CASSQGGGVGNEKLFF,TGCGCCAGCAGCCAAGGGGGGGGCGTGGGGAATGAAAAACTGTTTTTT
-,TRBV24-1,TRBJ1-2,-,CATSDQGRWYGYTF,TGTGCCACCAGTGATCAGGGGCGCTGGTATGGCTACACCTTC
-,TRBV27,TRBJ2-5,-,CASSPSQGWETQYF,TGTGCCAGCAGTCCTTCACAGGGTTGGGAGACCCAGTACTTC
TRBD1,TRBV7-3,TRBJ1-1,once,CASSWGGTEEAFF,TGTGCCAGCAGCTGGGGTGGGACAGAAGAAGCTTTCTTT
-,TRBV19,TRBJ1-5,-,CASSIEGPLIQPQHF,TGTGCCAGTAGTATAGAGGGCCCGTTAATTCAGCCCCAGCATTTT
TRBD1,TRBV6-2/TRBV6-3,TRBJ1-2,-,CASSAPTGTDYGYTF,TGTGCCAGCAGTGCTCCGACCGGGACAGACTATGGCTACACCTTC
-,TRBV5-1,TRBJ1-1,-,CASSLGAETEAFF,TGCGCCAGCAGCTTGGGGGCCGAAACTGAAGCTTTCTTT
TRBD1,TRBV12-5,TRBJ2-2,-,CASGLVQGAGSGELFF,TGTGCTAGTGGTTTGGTACAGGGGGCGGGGTCCGGGGAGCTGTTTTTT
-,TRBV14,TRBJ1-6,-,CASSPTGYNSPLHF,TGTGCCAGCAGCCCCACAGGGTATAATTCACCCCTCCACTTT
-,TRBV7-9,TRBJ1-6,-,CASSLGIGDSPLHF,TGTGCCAGCAGCTTAGGGATCGGGGATTCACCCCTCCACTTT
-,TRBV28,TRBJ1-5,few,CASSLRSEYQPQHF,TGTGCCAGCAGTTTACGCAGTGAATATCAGCCCCAGCATTTT
-,TRBV24-1,TRBJ1-2,-,CATSDFRVDYGYTF,TGTGCCACCAGTGACTTCAGGGTCGACTATGGCTACACCTTC
-,TRBV6-2/TRBV6-3,TRBJ1-3,-,CASSYSAGRDSGNTIYF,TGTGCCAGCAGTTACTCGGCCGGTCGGGACTCTGGAAACACCATATATTTT
-,TRBV7-8,TRBJ1-6,-,CASSLFSGDGKNSPLHF,TGTGCCAGCAGCTTATTTTCGGGGGACGGAAAAAATTCACCCCTCCACTTT
TRBD1,TRBV28,TRBJ1-6,-,CASSDGTANSPLHF,TGTGCCAGCAGCGACGGGACAGCCAATTCACCCCTCCACTTT
TRBD2,TRBV14,TRBJ2-7,few,CASSQDLGREGLQYF,TGTGCCAGCAGCCAAGATCTCGGCAGGGAGGGCCTGCAGTACTTC
TRBD1,TRBV19,TRBJ2-7,-,CASSHRDRGREQYF,TGTGCCAGTAGCCATCGGGACAGGGGGCGCGAGCAGTACTTC
-,TRBV5-1,TRBJ1-1,-,CASSWDKNTEAFF,TGCGCCAGCAGCTGGGACAAGAACACTGAAGCTTTCTTT
-,TRBV30,TRBJ2-7,-,CAWSPETASEQYF,TGTGCCTGGAGTCCGGAGACCGCTTCCGAGCAGTACTTC
-,TRBV6-5,TRBJ2-3,-,CASSYSRQSTDTQYF,TGTGCCAGCAGTTACTCCCGACAGAGCACAGATACGCAGTATTTT
TRBD1,TRBV6-5,TRBJ2-7,once,CASSKTGEQYF,TGTGCCAGCAGTAAGACAGGGGAGCAGTACTTC
-,TRBV7-3,TRBJ1-4,-,CASSLGEERKGEKLFF,TGTGCCAGCAGCTTAGGGGAGGAGAGGAAGGGTGAAAAACTGTTTTTT
-,TRBV5-1,TRBJ1-4,-,CASSLERGVDEKLFF,TGCGCCAGCAGCTTGGAGCGGGGGGTTGATGAAAAACTGTTTTTT
TRBD2,TRBV3-1/TRBV3-2,TRBJ2-2,-,CASSQEKGLAGINRTGELFF,TGTGCCAGCAGCCAAGAAAAAGGACTAGCGGGGATAAATCGCACCGGGGAGCTGTTTTTT
-,TRBV11-2,TRBJ1-1,once,CASSKDPVQGYTEAFF,TGTGCCAGCAGCAAAGACCCTGTACAGGGTTACACTGAAGCTTTCTTT
-,TRBV5-1,TRBJ1-1,-,CASSLTRVDTEAFF,TGCGCCAGCAGTTTAACCAGGGTAGACACTGAAGCTTTCTTT
-,TRBV20-1,TRBJ2-7,-,CSASFPPTYEQYF,TGCAGTGCTAGTTTCCCCCCCACCTACGAGCAGTACTTC
-,TRBV7-9,TRBJ1-1,-,CASSLALGVGDTEAFF,TGTGCCAGCAGCTTAGCTTTGGGAGTAGGAGACACTGAAGCTTTCTTT
TRBD1,TRBV3-1/TRBV3-2,TRBJ1-5,-,CASSQLTGVNQPQHF,TGTGCCAGCAGCCAGTTGACAGGGGTAAATCAGCCCCAGCATTTT
TRBD1,TRBV30,TRBJ2-1,-,CAGKGQGAGNEQFF,TGTGCCGGGAAGGGACAGGGGGCGGGGAATGAGCAGTTCTTC
TRBD1,TRBV5-1,TRBJ1-5,-,CASSMGDRSNQPQHF,TGCGCCAGCAGCATGGGGGACAGAAGCAATCAGCCCCAGCATTTT
TRBD1,TRBV29-1,TRBJ1-1,-,CSVAPTGMNTEAFF,TGCAGCGTTGCCCCGACAGGGATGAACACTGAAGCTTTCTTT
TRBD2,TRBV9,TRBJ2-1,-,CASSARPGTRVHEQFF,TGTGCCAGCAGCGCGAGACCCGGGACTAGAGTGCATGAGCAGTTCTTC
-,TRBV21-1,TRBJ2-7,-,CASSKVPGQGVYEQYF,TGTGCCAGCAGCAAAGTCCCGGGACAGGGGGTCTACGAGCAGTACTTC
-,TRBV7-3,TRBJ2-6,-,CASSLSLLMNGANVLTF,TGTGCCAGCAGCTTAAGCTTACTTATGAACGGGGCCAACGTCCTGACTTTC
-,TRBV6-5,TRBJ2-2,-,CASIQVGELFF,TGTGCCAGCATCCAGGTCGGGGAGCTGTTTTTT
-,TRBV7-8,TRBJ2-6,-,CASSLGSGANVLTF,TGTGCCAGCAGCCTAGGGTCTGGGGCCAACGTGCTGACTTTC
-,TRBV10-2,TRBJ1-1,-,CASGHLNTEAFF,TGCGCCAGCGGACATCTGAACACTGAAGCTTTCTTT
TRBD1,TRBV11-3,TRBJ2-7,-,CASSLGQPPYEQYF,TGTGCCAGCAGCTTGGGACAGCCACCCTACGAGCAGTACTTC
TRBD1,TRBV28,TRBJ2-2,-,CASRTQGKDTGELFF,TGTGCCAGCAGGACACAGGGGAAGGACACCGGGGAGCTGTTTTTT
TRBD1,TRBV11-2,TRBJ1-2,-,CASSLLEGARNYGYTF,TGTGCCAGCAGCTTATTAGAGGGGGCAAGGAACTATGGCTACACCTTC
TRBD1,TRBV15,TRBJ1-2,once,CATSREDRDGYTF,TGTGCCACCAGCAGAGAAGACAGGGATGGCTACACCTTC
-,TRBV6-5,TRBJ2-1,few,CASQTGNYHEQFF,TGTGCCAGCCAGACAGGCAACTACCATGAGCAGTTCTTC
TRBD2,TRBV5-1,TRBJ2-5,-,CASTKSRGGQETQYF,TGCGCCAGCACAAAGTCCCGGGGGGGACAAGAGACCCAGTACTTC
-,TRBV28,TRBJ1-5,-,CASSPIVQSAGNQPQHF,TGTGCCAGCAGTCCGATCGTGCAATCCGCGGGGAATCAGCCCCAGCATTTT
-,TRBV18,TRBJ1-2,-,CASSPREGGYTF,TGTGCCAGCTCACCGAGGGAGGGAGGCTACACCTTC
TRBD1,TRBV2,TRBJ2-2,-,CASSPDRANTGELFF,TGTGCCAGCAGCCCGGACAGGGCTAACACCGGGGAGCTGTTTTTT
-,TRBV28,TRBJ2-2,-,CASSRAGPGELFF,TGTGCCAGCAGCAGGGCAGGGCCCGGGGAGCTGTTTTTT
-,TRBV27,TRBJ2-1,-,CASTTRAGTYNEQFF,TGTGCCAGCACCACCCGGGCAGGGACCTACAATGAGCAGTTCTTC
-,TRBV7-9,TRBJ1-4,few,CASSYGQNNEKLFF,TGTGCCAGCAGCTACGGACAGAATAATGAAAAACTGTTTTTT
TRBD1,TRBV5-5,TRBJ1-5,-,CASSLRDRVSNQPQHF,TGTGCCAGCAGCTTGCGGGACAGGGTTAGCAATCAGCCCCAGCATTTT
-,TRBV6-5,TRBJ2-5,-,CASTTLLRGIETQYF,TGTGCCAGCACCACTCTACTCAGGGGAATAGAGACCCAGTACTTC
-,TRBV7-2,TRBJ2-2,-,CASSLSPGNHFTGELFF,TGTGCCAGCAGCTTAAGCCCGGGAAACCATTTCACCGGGGAGCTGTTTTTT